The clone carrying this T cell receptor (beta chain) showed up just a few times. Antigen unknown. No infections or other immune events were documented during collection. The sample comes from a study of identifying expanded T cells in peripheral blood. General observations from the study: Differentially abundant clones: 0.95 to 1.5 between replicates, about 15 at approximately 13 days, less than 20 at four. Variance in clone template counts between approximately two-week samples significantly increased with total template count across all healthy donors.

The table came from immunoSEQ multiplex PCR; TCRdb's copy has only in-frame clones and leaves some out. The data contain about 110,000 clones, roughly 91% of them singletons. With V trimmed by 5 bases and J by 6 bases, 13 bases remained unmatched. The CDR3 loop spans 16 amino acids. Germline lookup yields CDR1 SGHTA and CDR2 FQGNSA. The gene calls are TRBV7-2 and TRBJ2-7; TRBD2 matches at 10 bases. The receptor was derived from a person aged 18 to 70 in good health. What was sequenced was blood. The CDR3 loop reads CASSPDSGGPASEQYF. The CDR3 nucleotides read TGTGCCAGCAGCCCCGATAGCGGGGGGCCTGCATCCGAGCAGTACTTC.